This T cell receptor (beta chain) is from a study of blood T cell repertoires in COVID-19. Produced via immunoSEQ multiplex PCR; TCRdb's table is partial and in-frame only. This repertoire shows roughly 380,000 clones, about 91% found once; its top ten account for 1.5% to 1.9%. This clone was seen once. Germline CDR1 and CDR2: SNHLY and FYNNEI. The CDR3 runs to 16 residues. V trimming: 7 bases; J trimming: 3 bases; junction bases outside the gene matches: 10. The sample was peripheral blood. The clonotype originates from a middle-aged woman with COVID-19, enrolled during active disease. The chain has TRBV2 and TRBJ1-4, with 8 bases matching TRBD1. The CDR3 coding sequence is TGTGCCAGCACTACCCAGGGGGCGCAGGCTAATGAAAAACTGTTTTTT. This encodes CASTTQGAQANEKLFF.